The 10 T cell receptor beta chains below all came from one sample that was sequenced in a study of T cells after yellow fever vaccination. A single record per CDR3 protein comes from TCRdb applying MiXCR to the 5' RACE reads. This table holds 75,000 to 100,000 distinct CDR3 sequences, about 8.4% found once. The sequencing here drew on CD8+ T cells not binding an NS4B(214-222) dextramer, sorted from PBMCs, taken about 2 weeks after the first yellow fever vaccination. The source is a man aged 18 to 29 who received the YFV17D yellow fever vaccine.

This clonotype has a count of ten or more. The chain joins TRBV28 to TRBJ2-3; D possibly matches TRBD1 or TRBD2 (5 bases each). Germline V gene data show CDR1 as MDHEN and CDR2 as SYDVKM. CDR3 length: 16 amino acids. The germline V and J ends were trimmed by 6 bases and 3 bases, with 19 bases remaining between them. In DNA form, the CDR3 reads TGTGCCAGCAGCTTGTTCTCGGGGAAGGGGACAGATACGCAGTATTTT. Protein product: CASSLFSGKGTDTQYF.

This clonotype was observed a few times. The CDR3 DNA is TGTGCCAGCAGCCAAGATGTTTCGCCTAGCGGGGGGGCTGGGCAGTTCTTC. Protein: CASSQDVSPSGGAGQFF. The rearrangement joins TRBV3-1 to TRBJ2-1, with 12 nucleotides matching TRBD2. The CDR3 spans 17 residues. Germline V gene lookup returns CDR1 LGHDT and CDR2 YNNKEL (reference sequence). Trimming at V came to 0 bases and at J to 12 bases, leaving 12 bases not matched to a gene.

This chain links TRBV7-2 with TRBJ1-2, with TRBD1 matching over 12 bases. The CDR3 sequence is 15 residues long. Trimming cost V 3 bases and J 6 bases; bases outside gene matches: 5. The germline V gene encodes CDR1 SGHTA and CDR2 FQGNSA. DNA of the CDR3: TGTGCCAGCAGCTTCAAAGGGACAGGGGGCCATGGCTACACCTTC. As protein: CASSFKGTGGHGYTF.

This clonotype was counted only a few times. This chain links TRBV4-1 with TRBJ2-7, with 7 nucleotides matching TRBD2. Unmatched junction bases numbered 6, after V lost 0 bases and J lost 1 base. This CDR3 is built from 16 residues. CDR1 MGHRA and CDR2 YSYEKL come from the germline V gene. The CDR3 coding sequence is TGCGCCAGCAGCCAAGATGGGGGGGGGTTATCCTACGAGCAGTACGTC. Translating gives CASSQDGGGLSYEQYV.

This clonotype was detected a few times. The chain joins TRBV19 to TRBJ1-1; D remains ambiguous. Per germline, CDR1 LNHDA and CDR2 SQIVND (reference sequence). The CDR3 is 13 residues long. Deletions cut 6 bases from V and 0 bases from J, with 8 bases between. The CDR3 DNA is TGTGCCAGTAGGAAACACTTGAACACTGAAGCTTTCTTT. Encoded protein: CASRKHLNTEAFF.

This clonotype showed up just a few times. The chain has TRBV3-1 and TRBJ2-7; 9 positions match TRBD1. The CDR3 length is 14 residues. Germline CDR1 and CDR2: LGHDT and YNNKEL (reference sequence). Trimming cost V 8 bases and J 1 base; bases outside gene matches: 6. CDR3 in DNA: TGTGCCAGCGGGCCGGGACAGGGTTCCTACGAGCAGTACTTC. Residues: CASGPGQGSYEQYF.

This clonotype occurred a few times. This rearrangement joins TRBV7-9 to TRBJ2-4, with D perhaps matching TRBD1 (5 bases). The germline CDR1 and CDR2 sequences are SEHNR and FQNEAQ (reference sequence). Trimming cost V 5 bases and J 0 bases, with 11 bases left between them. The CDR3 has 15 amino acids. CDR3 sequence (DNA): TGTGCCAGCAGCACAGTACAGGAAGCCAAAAACATTCAGTACTTC. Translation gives CASSTVQEAKNIQYF.

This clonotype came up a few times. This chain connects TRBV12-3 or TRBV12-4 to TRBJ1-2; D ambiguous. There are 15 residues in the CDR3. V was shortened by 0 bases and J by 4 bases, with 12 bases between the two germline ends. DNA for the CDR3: TGTGCCAGCAGTTTAGCCGGGGTCGGGAGCTATGGCTACACCTTC. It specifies CASSLAGVGSYGYTF.

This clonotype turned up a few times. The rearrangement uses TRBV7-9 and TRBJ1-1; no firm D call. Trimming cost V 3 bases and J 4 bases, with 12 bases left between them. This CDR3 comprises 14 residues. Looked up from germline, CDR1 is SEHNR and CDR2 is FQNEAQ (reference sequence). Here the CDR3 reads CASSFVEGGTEAFF. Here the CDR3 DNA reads TGTGCCAGCAGCTTTGTGGAGGGAGGCACTGAAGCTTTCTTT.

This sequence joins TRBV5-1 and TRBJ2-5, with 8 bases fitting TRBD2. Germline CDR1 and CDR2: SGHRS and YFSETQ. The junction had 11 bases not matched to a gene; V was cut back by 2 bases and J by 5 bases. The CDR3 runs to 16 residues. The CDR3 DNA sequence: TGCGCCAGCAGCTTAATCCAATTAGCGGGGCCGGAGACCCAGTACTTC. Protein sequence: CASSLIQLAGPETQYF.